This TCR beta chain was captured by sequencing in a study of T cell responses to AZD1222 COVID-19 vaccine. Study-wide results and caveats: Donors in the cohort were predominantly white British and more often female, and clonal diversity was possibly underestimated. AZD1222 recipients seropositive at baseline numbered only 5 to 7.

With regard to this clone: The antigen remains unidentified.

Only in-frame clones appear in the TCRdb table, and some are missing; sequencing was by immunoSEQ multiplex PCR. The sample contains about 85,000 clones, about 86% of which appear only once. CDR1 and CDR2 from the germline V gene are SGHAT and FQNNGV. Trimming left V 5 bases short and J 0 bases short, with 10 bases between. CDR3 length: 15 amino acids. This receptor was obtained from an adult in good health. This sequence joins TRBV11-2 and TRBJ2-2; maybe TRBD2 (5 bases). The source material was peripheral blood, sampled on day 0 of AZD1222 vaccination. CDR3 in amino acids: CASSRDMPNTGELFF. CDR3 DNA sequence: TGTGCCAGCAGCCGGGATATGCCGAACACCGGGGAGCTGTTTTTT.